These T cell receptor beta chains were read from a single sample in a study of blood T cells in healthy people across ages. TCRdb re-called the 5' RACE reads through MiXCR, storing one row per CDR3 protein. The repertoire holds more than 800,000 distinct CDR3 sequences, with around 28% as singletons. Source material: blood. These receptors originate from a woman of 80 years or more in good health. The CDR3 runs from the conserved cysteine through the conserved F or W. The D gene is left open where the match is weak. Clone sizes are given selectively: once, few, many, or a class where the clone is expanded.

J: TRBJ2-7
size: many
V: TRBV5-4
D: .
DNA: TGTGCCAGCAGCTTTAGGGGTACCTACGAGCAGTACTTC
CDR3: CASSFRGTYEQYF

J: TRBJ2-5
size: many
V: TRBV6-2/TRBV6-3
D: .
DNA: TGTGCCAGCAGTTATTCCCCCTCAACGTGGGAGACCCAGTACTTC
CDR3: CASSYSPSTWETQYF

J: TRBJ2-1
size: many
V: TRBV6-2/TRBV6-3
D: .
DNA: TGTGCCAGCAGACACGGGGGCCTATCCTACAATGAGCAGTTCTTC
CDR3: CASRHGGLSYNEQFF

J: TRBJ1-4
size: .
V: TRBV27
D: .
DNA: TGTGCCAGGAATTGTAGCCCTAATGAAAAACTGTTTTTT
CDR3: CARNCSPNEKLFF

J: TRBJ2-1
size: many
V: TRBV28
D: .
DNA: TGTGCCAGCAGTCCCGGAGGTAGCGGTCGCTCCTACAATGAGCAGTTCTTC
CDR3: CASSPGGSGRSYNEQFF

J: TRBJ2-4
size: many
V: TRBV6-2/TRBV6-3
D: TRBD1
DNA: TGTGCCAGCAGCCCGACAGGGGGCCTAAACATTCAGTACTTC
CDR3: CASSPTGGLNIQYF

J: TRBJ2-7
size: many
V: TRBV27
D: .
DNA: TGTGCCAGCATCCCGAGCCGGGACAAAAGCCACGAGCAGTACTTC
CDR3: CASIPSRDKSHEQYF

J: TRBJ1-1
size: once
V: TRBV12-3/TRBV12-4
D: .
DNA: TGTGCCAGCAGGGACTCCGGGGCAGGGAACACTGAAGCCTTCTTT
CDR3: CASRDSGAGNTEAFF

J: TRBJ2-5
size: .
V: TRBV4-3
D: .
DNA: TGCGCCAGCAGCCAGACCGGGAGACAAGAGACCCAGTACTTC
CDR3: CASSQTGRQETQYF

J: TRBJ1-1
size: .
V: TRBV5-1
D: TRBD1
DNA: TGCGCCAGCAGCTTACTAGAGACAGGGTTCATCACTGAAGCTTTCTTT
CDR3: CASSLLETGFITEAFF

J: TRBJ2-3
size: .
V: TRBV7-2
D: .
DNA: TGTGCCAGCAGCTTAGTCCAGGCTTCAGATACGCAGTATTTT
CDR3: CASSLVQASDTQYF

J: TRBJ1-2
size: many
V: TRBV7-9
D: .
DNA: TGTGCCAGCAGCCCGGACGGTGGCGGCCCCTATGGCTACACCTTC
CDR3: CASSPDGGGPYGYTF

J: TRBJ2-7
size: .
V: TRBV15
D: TRBD2
DNA: TGTGCCACCAGCAGAGATACTAGCGGGAGTTACGAGCAGTACTTC
CDR3: CATSRDTSGSYEQYF

J: TRBJ2-3
size: few
V: TRBV6-2/TRBV6-3
D: .
DNA: TGTGCCAGCAGGCCGGCCGGGGGCGGCACAGATACGCAGTATTTT
CDR3: CASRPAGGGTDTQYF

J: TRBJ2-3
size: many
V: TRBV27
D: .
DNA: TGTGCCAGCAGCTTATCCCGACGGGGCCCCACAGATACGCAGTATTTT
CDR3: CASSLSRRGPTDTQYF

J: TRBJ1-1
size: few
V: TRBV7-9
D: .
DNA: TGTGCCAGCAGGATGGAGACAAACACTGAAGCTTTCTTT
CDR3: CASRMETNTEAFF

J: TRBJ2-6
size: many
V: TRBV7-9
D: .
DNA: TGTGCCAGCAGCTTAGGAAGTCCCTGGGCCAACGTCCTGACTTTC
CDR3: CASSLGSPWANVLTF

J: TRBJ2-2
size: few
V: TRBV7-9
D: .
DNA: TGTGCCAGCAGCTTCCTTTTCTCGGACACCGGGGAGCTGTTTTTT
CDR3: CASSFLFSDTGELFF

J: TRBJ2-3
size: few
V: TRBV15
D: TRBD1
DNA: TGTGCCACCAGCAGAGAGAAAATGGCAGGGGGTGCCACAGATACGCAGTATTTT
CDR3: CATSREKMAGGATDTQYF

J: TRBJ2-7
size: many
V: TRBV6-5
D: TRBD2
DNA: TGTGCCAGCAGTTACTCAGCGGGGGCTTCCTACGAGCAGTACTTC
CDR3: CASSYSAGASYEQYF

J: TRBJ1-1
size: .
V: TRBV20-1
D: .
DNA: TGCAGTGCTGCCAGGGTTTCCACTGAAGCTTTCTTT
CDR3: CSAARVSTEAFF

J: TRBJ2-7
size: many
V: TRBV20-1
D: .
DNA: TGCAGTGCTACAACAGGAGTGTACGAGCAGTACTTC
CDR3: CSATTGVYEQYF

J: TRBJ1-5
size: many
V: TRBV20-1
D: TRBD1
DNA: TGCAGTGCTACTCCTCAGACAGGGACACGAAATCAGCCCCAGCATTTT
CDR3: CSATPQTGTRNQPQHF

J: TRBJ2-4
size: .
V: TRBV11-2
D: .
DNA: TGTGCCAGCAACAAAGGTGGGGGGACAAACATTCAGTACTTC
CDR3: CASNKGGGTNIQYF

J: TRBJ2-1
size: .
V: TRBV12-3/TRBV12-4
D: TRBD1
DNA: TGTGCCAGCACCCACAGGGGGGTTTACAATGAGCAGTTCTTC
CDR3: CASTHRGVYNEQFF

J: TRBJ1-1
size: few
V: TRBV24-1
D: TRBD1
DNA: TGTGCCACCAGCGGGACAGGGGGGAAAACTGAAGCTTTCTTT
CDR3: CATSGTGGKTEAFF

J: TRBJ2-6
size: many
V: TRBV20-1
D: .
DNA: TGCAGTGCTAGAGGAGGGGGGCGAGGGGCCAACGTCCTGACTTTC
CDR3: CSARGGGRGANVLTF

J: TRBJ2-7
size: many
V: TRBV5-6
D: .
DNA: TGTGCCAGCAGCTCTGGGATCTGGTCCTACGAGCAGTACTTC
CDR3: CASSSGIWSYEQYF

J: TRBJ2-5
size: many
V: TRBV7-2
D: .
DNA: TGTGCCAGCGCCCCCCGTGTTTGGGGAGAGACCCAGTACTTC
CDR3: CASAPRVWGETQYF

J: TRBJ1-2
size: many
V: TRBV27
D: .
DNA: TGTGCCAGCAGTTCCGGGACCGGGCTCTATGGCTACACCTTC
CDR3: CASSSGTGLYGYTF

J: TRBJ2-1
size: .
V: TRBV3-1
D: TRBD2
DNA: TGTGCCAGCAGCCAAGAAGCGGAGCGGGAGGTATACAATGAGCAGTTCTTC
CDR3: CASSQEAEREVYNEQFF

J: TRBJ1-6
size: few
V: TRBV5-1
D: .
DNA: TGCGCCAGCAGCTTGGCAGGGGCTAATTCACCCCTCCACTTT
CDR3: CASSLAGANSPLHF

J: TRBJ2-1
size: few
V: TRBV11-3
D: TRBD2
DNA: TGTGCCACCAGCGGGGGGGAGAGCTCCTACAATGAGCAGTTCTTC
CDR3: CATSGGESSYNEQFF

J: TRBJ2-3
size: many
V: TRBV6-5
D: .
DNA: TGTGCCAGCAGTTCGTCGAACAGGGCCGCTAGCACAGATACGCAGTATTTT
CDR3: CASSSSNRAASTDTQYF

J: TRBJ2-7
size: .
V: TRBV7-9
D: .
DNA: TGTGCCAGCAGCTCCGTCCAGGGAAGCTCCTACGAGCAGTACTTC
CDR3: CASSSVQGSSYEQYF

J: TRBJ2-1
size: .
V: TRBV3-1
D: TRBD2
DNA: TGTGCCAGCAGCCAATCGGGACTAGCGGGGGCCGAATCTTACAATGAGCAGTTCTTC
CDR3: CASSQSGLAGAESYNEQFF

J: TRBJ1-5
size: .
V: TRBV7-6
D: .
DNA: TGTGCCAGCAGCTTAGCGAGGGGGGGCGGTCAGCCCCAGCATTTT
CDR3: CASSLARGGGQPQHF

J: TRBJ2-7
size: many
V: TRBV6-6
D: TRBD1
DNA: TGTGCCAGCAGTTATGAGGGACAGACTCGCGAGCAGTACTTC
CDR3: CASSYEGQTREQYF

J: TRBJ2-1
size: many
V: TRBV4-3
D: .
DNA: TGCGCCAGCAGCCAAGATATGGGGGTGCATGAGCAGTTCTTC
CDR3: CASSQDMGVHEQFF

J: TRBJ2-5
size: many
V: TRBV6-2/TRBV6-3
D: .
DNA: TGTGCCAGCAGTTACGGTTCGACCTCCAGGACGGAGACCCAGTACTTC
CDR3: CASSYGSTSRTETQYF

J: TRBJ1-5
size: many
V: TRBV7-2
D: .
DNA: TGTGCCAGCAGCTTAGACGTTCAGCCCCAGCATTTT
CDR3: CASSLDVQPQHF

J: TRBJ2-2
size: few
V: TRBV29-1
D: TRBD1
DNA: TGCAGCGTCCGGACAGGGTGGACCGGGGAGCTGTTTTTT
CDR3: CSVRTGWTGELFF

J: TRBJ2-1
size: few
V: TRBV4-3
D: .
DNA: TGCGCCAGCAGCCAAGATGGGACGGTCTTGAATGAGCAGTTCTTC
CDR3: CASSQDGTVLNEQFF

J: TRBJ2-5
size: few
V: TRBV7-9
D: TRBD1
DNA: TGTGCCAGCAGCTTACCTGTGGGACAGGGGGACAATGAGCAGTACTTC
CDR3: CASSLPVGQGDNEQYF

J: TRBJ2-7
size: many
V: TRBV20-1
D: .
DNA: TGCAGTGCTAGAGATTCGGGGTCCTACGAGCAGTACTTC
CDR3: CSARDSGSYEQYF

J: TRBJ2-3
size: once
V: TRBV29-1
D: .
DNA: TGCAGCGTCCCGTCGGCTTCAGATACGCAGTATTTT
CDR3: CSVPSASDTQYF

J: TRBJ2-5
size: once
V: TRBV7-2
D: .
DNA: TGTGCCAGCAGCGCCAATAGCCCCCAGTACTTC
CDR3: CASSANSPQYF

J: TRBJ2-3
size: .
V: TRBV20-1
D: .
DNA: TGCAGTGCTAGTTTGCCGGGCTCAGATACGCCGTATTTT
CDR3: CSASLPGSDTPYF

J: TRBJ2-4
size: .
V: TRBV29-1
D: .
DNA: TGCAGCGCCTTGTATACCAAAAACATTCAGTACTTC
CDR3: CSALYTKNIQYF

J: TRBJ1-1
size: many
V: TRBV12-3/TRBV12-4
D: .
DNA: TGTGCCAGCAGTCTATCTTTTGGGGCAGGGCAAAGCACTGAAGCTTTCTTT
CDR3: CASSLSFGAGQSTEAFF

J: TRBJ1-2
size: many
V: TRBV20-1
D: .
DNA: TGCAGTGCTGGGGGGGTTAACTATGGCTACACCTTC
CDR3: CSAGGVNYGYTF

J: TRBJ2-4
size: many
V: TRBV27
D: .
DNA: TGTGCCAGCAGTTTATCGTCGGGTCTTATAGCCAAAAACATTCAGTACTTC
CDR3: CASSLSSGLIAKNIQYF

J: TRBJ2-1
size: .
V: TRBV5-1
D: TRBD1
DNA: TGCGCCTGCAGCCCTGCCGGGACAGGGGGATGTCAAGAGCAGTTCTTC
CDR3: CACSPAGTGGCQEQFF

J: TRBJ2-1
size: .
V: TRBV3-1
D: .
DNA: TGTGCCAGCGACCGGGACGAGCGGGACAATGAGCAGTTCTTC
CDR3: CASDRDERDNEQFF

J: TRBJ2-7
size: .
V: TRBV7-2
D: TRBD2
DNA: TGTGCCAGCAGCCAACCAGCGGGGTTTGAGCAGTACTTC
CDR3: CASSQPAGFEQYF